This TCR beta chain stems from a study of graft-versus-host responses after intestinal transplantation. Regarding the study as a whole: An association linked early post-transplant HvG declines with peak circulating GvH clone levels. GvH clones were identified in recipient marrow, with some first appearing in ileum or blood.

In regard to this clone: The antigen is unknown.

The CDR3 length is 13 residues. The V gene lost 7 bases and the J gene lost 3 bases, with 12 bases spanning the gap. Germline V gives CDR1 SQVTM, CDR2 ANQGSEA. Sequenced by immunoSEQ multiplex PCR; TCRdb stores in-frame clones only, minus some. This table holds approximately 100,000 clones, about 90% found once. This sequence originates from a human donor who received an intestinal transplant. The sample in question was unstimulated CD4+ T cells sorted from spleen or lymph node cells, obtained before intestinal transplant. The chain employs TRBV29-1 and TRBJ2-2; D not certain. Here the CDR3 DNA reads TGCAGCGCGCTCCTTCCTTACACCGGGGAGCTGTTTTTT. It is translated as CSALLPYTGELFF.